The following is a T cell receptor beta chain sequence with its context. Its antigen remains unidentified. This entry is derived from a study of CD8+CD57+ T cells in acquired aplastic anemia. Study-wide background: Healthy donor CD4+ samples were sequenced to a depth that averaged around 9.8 million reads. Study-wide results and caveats: Patients and controls shared under 35 CD8+ CDR3 sequences, which appeared highly expressed in patients and within their immunodominant clones. Patients and controls were not found to differ significantly in CD8+ Simpson's diversity.

Per germline, CDR1 ENHRY and CDR2 SYGVKD. The CDR3 extends over 12 amino acids. Trimming removed 8 bases at V and 5 bases at J, with 12 bases between. Both TCR beta VDJ combination and CDR3 sequence profiling were carried out. Genomic DNA was the template for this profiling. TCRdb reanalysed the reads using MiXCR and keeps one entry per CDR3 protein. Among 33,000 or so distinct CDR3 sequences listed, about 77% were seen once. The sample taken for sequencing was sorted CD4+, CD8+, or CD8+CD57+ T cells (not recorded which) from PBMCs. This sequence joins TRBV10-3 and TRBJ1-2, with D unresolved. The TCR comes from a human donor in good health, serving as a control. CDR3 loop: CAIGREGYGYTF. CDR3 coding DNA: TGTGCCATCGGACGGGAGGGTTATGGCTACACCTTC.